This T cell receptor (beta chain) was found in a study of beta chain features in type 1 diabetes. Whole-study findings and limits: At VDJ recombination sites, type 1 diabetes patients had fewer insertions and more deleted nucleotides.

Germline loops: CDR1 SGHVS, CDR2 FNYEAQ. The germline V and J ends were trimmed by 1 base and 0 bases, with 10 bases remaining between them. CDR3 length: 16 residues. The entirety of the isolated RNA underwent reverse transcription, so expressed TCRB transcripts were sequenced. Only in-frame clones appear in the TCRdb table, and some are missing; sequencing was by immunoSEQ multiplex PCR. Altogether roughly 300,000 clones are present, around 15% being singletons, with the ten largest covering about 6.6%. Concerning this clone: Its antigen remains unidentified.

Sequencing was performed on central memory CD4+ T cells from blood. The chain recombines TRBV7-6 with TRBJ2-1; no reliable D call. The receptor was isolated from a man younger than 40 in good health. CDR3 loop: CASSLEAPSSYNEQFF. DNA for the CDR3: TGTGCCAGCAGCTTAGAGGCACCGAGCTCCTACAATGAGCAGTTCTTC. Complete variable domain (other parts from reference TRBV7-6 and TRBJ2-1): GAGVSQSPRYKVTKRGQDVALRCDPISGHVSLYWYRQALGQGPEFLTYFNYEAQQDKSGLPNDRFSAERPEGSISTLTIQRTEQRDSAMYRCASSLEAPSSYNEQFFGPGTRLTVL.